The next 5 T cell receptor beta chains were all read from a single sample in a study of response to subunit inactivated influenza vaccine listed by TCRdb under 2018. The library was built by means of RT-PCR. Sequencing took place on an Illumina HiSeq 2500. TCRdb reprocessed the public reads (quality trimming at Q25 with fastp, clone calling with MiXCR) and kept in-frame beta chains. CDR3 protein duplicates are merged, each entry listing the most common genes and DNA. Present in this sample are 500,000 to 550,000 distinct CDR3 sequences, roughly 23% of which were seen just once. The top ten clones comprise 2.8% of the sample. This sample also belongs to another study, concerning T cells expressing NK-cell markers. As the second paper documents: TCR beta cDNA libraries were prepared using 5'RACE template switching, which introduced a universal primer site and unique molecular identifiers.

The sequenced sample was CD4+ T cells sorted from PBMCs, obtained 11 to 12 days after vaccination. Receptors originate from a man aged 50-60 years who received an inactivated influenza vaccine. Donor details come from another sample of the same person, matched by shared clones.

This clonotype was counted between two and nine times. The chain employs TRBV11-2 and TRBJ2-7; a possible D gene is TRBD2 (7 bases). Trimming left V 5 bases short and J 6 bases short, with 20 bases between. The V gene's germline CDR1 is SGHAT and CDR2 FQNNGV. This CDR3 is built from 15 residues. The CDR3 reads CASSPRRAGAPEQYF. CDR3 coding DNA: TGTGCCAGCAGCCCCCGCAGGGCGGGGGCCCCCGAGCAGTACTTC.

About this clonotype: An end of the junction differs from the germline gene, which may be a read error. The gene calls are TRBV2 and TRBJ1-1; D ambiguous. Germline loops: CDR1 SNHLY, CDR2 FYNNEI. This CDR3 is built from 14 residues. The CDR3 loop is CASCEGLRNTEAFF. CDR3 DNA sequence: TGTGCCAGCTGTGAAGGACTGAGGAACACTGAAGCTTTCTTT.

The J gene is TRBJ2-2, the V gene TRBV10-3, with TRBD2 as a possible D gene (6 bases). V shed 9 bases and J shed 0 bases, with 8 bases lying between them. Germline assignment: CDR1 ENHRY and CDR2 SYGVKD. CDR3 length: 13 amino acids. The CDR3 region is CAIGTSNTGELFF. CDR3 DNA sequence: TGTGCCATTGGGACTTCGAACACCGGGGAGCTGTTTTTT.

The rearrangement links TRBV6-5 to TRBJ1-2, with a weak D call TRBD1 (6 bases). Germline V CDR1 and CDR2: MNHEY, SVGAGI. With 4 bases removed from V and 0 bases from J, the gap between germline ends came to 15 bases. The CDR3 spans 16 residues. The CDR3 sequence: CASSFSRDTTNYGYTF. Written as DNA, the CDR3 is TGTGCCAGCAGTTTTTCTCGGGACACAACTAACTATGGCTACACCTTC.

In its sample, this clonotype was seen once. The V call is TRBV6-1, the J call TRBJ1-2; D is perhaps TRBD1 (6 bases). Germline V gives CDR1 MNHNS, CDR2 SASEGT. Trimming shortened V by 1 base and J by 7 bases, and 7 bases separated the two germline ends. The CDR3 has 12 residues. The CDR3 DNA is TGTGCCAGCAGTGAAGTAGGGGGTGGCTACACCTTC. This gives the protein CASSEVGGGYTF.